The 20 T cell receptor beta chains presented below share a single source sample, sequenced in a study of shared clonotypes between healthy human individuals. Libraries were prepared by immunoSEQ multiplex PCR; TCRdb keeps only in-frame clonotypes and omits some of them. The table has over a million clones, 75% to 80% seen once. Sequenced sample: memory CD4+ T cells from PBMCs. Subset described: CD45RA-negative fraction. The source is a man aged 18 to 35 in good health. Some clones in this sample may be carry-over from other donors' samples.

The chain recombines TRBV19 with TRBJ2-1; D uncertain. The CDR3 sequence is 16 residues long. From germline, CDR1 is LNHDA and CDR2 SQIVND (reference sequence). Trimming shortened V by 3 bases and J by 4 bases, and 16 bases separated the two germline ends. The CDR3 coding sequence is TGTGCCAGTAGTATCTCTACGCGGCCGCCTTACAATGAGCAGTTCTTC. This sequence encodes CASSISTRPPYNEQFF.

The V call is TRBV2, the J call TRBJ2-4; 12 bases fit TRBD2. CDR1 and CDR2 (germline): SNHLY, FYNNEI. V dropped 4 bases and J dropped 5; count of bases not matched to a gene: 3. The CDR3 runs to 15 residues. CDR3 amino acids: CASSVGLAGQNIQYF. For the CDR3, the DNA is TGTGCCAGCAGTGTAGGACTAGCGGGGCAAAACATTCAGTACTTC.

This chain links TRBV5-1 with TRBJ2-6; 7 nucleotides agree with TRBD1. Per germline, CDR1 SGHRS and CDR2 YFSETQ. V trimming: 6 bases; J trimming: 0 bases; junction bases outside the gene matches: 12. The CDR3 has 18 amino acids. The CDR3 DNA follows: TGCGCCAGCACCAGGGCAGGGACAGATCCCTCTGGGGCCAACGTCCTGACTTTC. Amino acid sequence: CASTRAGTDPSGANVLTF. The variable domain in full, completed from reference TRBV5-1 and TRBJ2-6, reads KAGVTQTPRYLIKTRGQQVTLSCSPISGHRSVSWYQQTPGQGLQFLFEYFSETQRNKGNFPGRFSGRQFSNSRSEMNVSTLELGDSALYLCASTRAGTDPSGANVLTFGAGSRLTVL.

The chain joins TRBV5-5 to TRBJ1-2, with a weak D call TRBD1 (5 bases). The V gene lost 1 base and the J gene lost 4 bases, with 8 bases spanning the gap. The CDR3 is 13 residues long. Germline CDR1 reads SGHKS; CDR2 reads YYEKEE (reference sequence). This CDR3 reads CASSLTGSYGYTF. Written as DNA, the CDR3 is TGTGCCAGCAGCTTGACAGGTTCCTATGGCTACACCTTC.

Comments on this clone: The same CDR3 also results from other DNA sequences found in this sample. The chain has TRBV27 and TRBJ1-5; no reliable D call. Germline CDR1 and CDR2: MNHEY and SMNVEV (reference sequence). V was pared by 6 bases and J by 4 bases, with 7 bases between. The CDR3 totals 12 residues. The CDR3 sequence is CASSPLNQPQHF. CDR3 DNA sequence: TGTGCCAGCAGCCCCTTGAATCAGCCCCAGCATTTT.

Concerning this clone: Other DNA sequences of this sample code for an identical CDR3. The J gene is TRBJ1-5, the V gene TRBV6-1, with TRBD1 matching over 7 bases. CDR1 is MNHNS, CDR2 SASEGT, per germline. Trimming took 2 bases from V and 5 from J; bases not matched to a gene: 0. The CDR3 is made up of 13 amino acids. In DNA, the CDR3 is TGTGCCAGCAGTGAACAGGGGGATCAGCCCCAGCATTTT. It is translated as CASSEQGDQPQHF.

J is TRBJ2-7 and V is TRBV29-1; 8 bases align to TRBD1. Germline CDR1 and CDR2: SQVTM and ANQGSEA. With 7 bases clipped from V and 2 bases from J, the junction kept 4 bases outside the gene matches. The CDR3 totals 12 residues. This CDR3 reads CSARQGPYEQYF. CDR3 DNA: TGCAGCGCCCGACAGGGGCCCTACGAGCAGTACTTC.

The chain has TRBV27 and TRBJ2-3, with TRBD2 identical over 10 bases. Germline V gene sequence: CDR1 MNHEY, CDR2 SMNVEV (reference sequence). The ends lost 6 bases at V and 0 bases at J; junction bases unmatched: 12. The CDR3 consists of 18 residues. The CDR3 is CASSPLPGLASSTDTQYF. In nucleotides, the CDR3 is TGTGCCAGCAGCCCACTTCCGGGACTAGCGAGCAGCACAGATACGCAGTATTTT.

The rearrangement links TRBV4-2 to TRBJ2-1; no definite D call. Germline CDR1 is LGHNA and CDR2 is YNFKEQ. The length of the CDR3 is 15 residues. V lost 3 bases to trimming and J lost 0 bases, with 9 bases between them. The CDR3: CASSQGWSSYNEQFF. CDR3 in DNA: TGTGCCAGCAGCCAGGGGTGGAGCTCCTACAATGAGCAGTTCTTC.

The V and J genes are TRBV2 and TRBJ2-1, with D possibly being TRBD2 (6 bases). Germline-derived CDR1 and CDR2 are SNHLY and FYNNEI. The CDR3 has 14 residues. Trimming removed 3 bases at V and 6 bases at J, with 12 bases between. The CDR3 nucleotides read TGTGCCAGCAGTGAGACTAGGGCCAGCAATGAGCAGTTCTTC. This gives the protein CASSETRASNEQFF.

This clone has a single count. This chain links TRBV9 with TRBJ2-7; TRBD1 matches at 8 bases. V lost 4 bases, J lost 0 bases, and 3 bases stayed unmatched. CDR3 length equals 14 residues. Looked up from germline, CDR1 is SGDLS and CDR2 is YYNGEE. Written as DNA, the CDR3 is TGTGCCAGCAGCAAAGACAGGGGCTCCTACGAGCAGTACTTC. Amino acid sequence: CASSKDRGSYEQYF.

This clone was seen a handful of times. The chain links TRBV30 to TRBJ2-1; 8 bases match TRBD1. Per germline, CDR1 GTSNPN and CDR2 SVGIG (reference sequence). The J segment lost 7 bases and the V segment lost 8 bases, leaving 13 bases of the junction unmatched. The CDR3 consists of 14 residues. CDR3 loop: CAAILDRALNEQFF. The CDR3 DNA follows: TGTGCCGCGATATTGGACAGGGCTTTAAATGAGCAGTTCTTC.

This chain links TRBV5-1 with TRBJ2-7; tentative D call: TRBD1 (6 bases). The CDR3 is 15 amino acids. V lost 0 bases, J lost 3 bases, and 13 bases lay in between. The germline V gene has CDR1 SGHRS and CDR2 YFSETQ. The CDR3 here is CASSLGPGQDYEQYF. The CDR3 bases are TGCGCCAGCAGCTTGGGCCCGGGACAAGACTACGAGCAGTACTTC.

Concerning this clone: This probably arose from a read error, given a far larger clone one base away. The V call is TRBV2, the J call TRBJ2-3; D is uncertain. Germline-derived CDR1 and CDR2 are SNHLY and FYNNEI. This CDR3 region has 11 residues. The germline V and J ends were trimmed by 3 bases and 3 bases, with 1 base remaining between them. CDR3 region: CASSDTDTQYF. CDR3 nucleotides: TGTGCCAGCAGTGATACAGATACGCAGTATTTT.

The chain combines TRBV7-9 with TRBJ2-3; a weak D match, TRBD2 (7 bases). CDR1 is SEHNR and CDR2 is FQNEAQ in the germline V gene (reference sequence). The CDR3 length is 15 residues. V was trimmed by 3 bases and J by 7 bases, leaving 17 bases between them. As DNA, the CDR3 is TGTGCCAGCAGCTTCGGAGAGGGGGGGCGAAATACGCAGTATTTT. It encodes CASSFGEGGRNTQYF.

The rearrangement joins TRBV28 to TRBJ1-3; the match to TRBD1 covers 9 bases. The V segment lost 8 bases and the J segment 0 bases; nucleotides outside the gene matches: 14. This CDR3 has 18 residues. Per the germline V gene, CDR1 is MDHEN and CDR2 is SYDVKM. CDR3 sequence (DNA): TGTGCCAGCGGCCCAGGACAGGGGACTATTATCTCTGGAAACACCATATATTTT. Amino acids: CASGPGQGTIISGNTIYF. Filled out from reference TRBV28 and TRBJ1-3, the complete variable domain reads DVKVTQSSRYLVKRTGEKVFLECVQDMDHENMFWYRQDPGLGLRLIYFSYDVKMKEKGDIPEGYSVSREKKERFSLILESASTNQTSMYLCASGPGQGTIISGNTIYFGEGSWLTVV.

The chain uses TRBV7-9 and TRBJ2-1; tentatively, D is TRBD2 (6 bases). This CDR3 region has 17 residues. V lost 3 bases and J 4 bases, leaving 19 bases between the germline ends. Germline CDR1 reads SEHNR; CDR2 reads FQNEAQ (reference sequence). This CDR3 reads CASSLRSVPGGYNEQFF. The CDR3 DNA reads as TGTGCCAGCAGCTTGAGGTCGGTACCCGGGGGTTACAATGAGCAGTTCTTC.

V is TRBV6-6 and J is TRBJ2-1; no clear D gene. Trimming removed 5 bases from V and 8 bases from J, with 7 bases in between. Germline CDR1 reads MNHNY; CDR2 reads SVGAGI (reference sequence). The CDR3 length is 11 residues. In DNA form, the CDR3 reads TGTGCCAGCAGTACTCGGGATGAGCAGTTCTTC. It encodes CASSTRDEQFF.

This rearrangement joins TRBV7-9 to TRBJ1-2; tentatively, D is TRBD1 (5 bases). The V and J ends lost 2 bases and 4 bases respectively, with 17 bases between them. Per the germline V gene, CDR1 is SEHNR and CDR2 is FQNEAQ (reference sequence). The CDR3 runs to 16 residues. CDR3 loop: CASSLSFQGRGYGYTF. In DNA form, the CDR3 reads TGTGCCAGCAGCTTATCTTTTCAGGGAAGGGGCTATGGCTACACCTTC.

About this clone: Other DNA sequences within the sample encode an identical CDR3. The chain carries TRBV5-1 and TRBJ2-7, with a weak D call TRBD1 (5 bases). In germline, CDR1 is SGHRS, CDR2 YFSETQ. V was cut by 0 bases and J by 2 bases, with 9 bases left in between. This CDR3 contains 14 residues. Written as DNA, the CDR3 is TGCGCCAGCAGCTTGGCTCAGGGCCCCTACGAGCAGTACTTC. Its protein is CASSLAQGPYEQYF.